The rows below give T cell receptor beta chains drawn from one sample of a study of early T cells in non-severe SARS-CoV-2 infection. TCRdb independently ran MiXCR on the 5' RACE reads; one entry per CDR3 protein. The table has 95,000 to 120,000 distinct CDR3 sequences, around 10% seen once. The sequenced material came from whole blood. These receptors originate from an adult who was a healthcare worker with PCR-confirmed SARS-CoV-2 infection or an uninfected control (not recorded which). Both conserved end residues are part of each CDR3. Fields, in order: D gene, J gene, clone size, V gene, CDR3 DNA, CDR3 protein. The D gene is left open where the match is weak. The size of a clone is reported for some rows only, either as once, few or many, or as a class for expanded clones.

D gene: NA; J gene: TRBJ1-5; clone size: NA; V gene: TRBV20-1; CDR3 DNA: TGCAGTGCTAGCACTGGGGGGAGGAGCGGTCAGCCCCAGCATTTT; CDR3 protein: CSASTGGRSGQPQHF
D gene: NA; J gene: TRBJ2-5; clone size: NA; V gene: TRBV5-6; CDR3 DNA: TGTGCCAGCAGCTTTGGAGACTACAGGGCGGAGACCCAGTACTTC; CDR3 protein: CASSFGDYRAETQYF
D gene: TRBD2; J gene: TRBJ2-2; clone size: NA; V gene: TRBV29-1; CDR3 DNA: TGCAGCGCCTCCGGGACTAGGAGCACCGGGGAGCTGTTTTTT; CDR3 protein: CSASGTRSTGELFF
D gene: TRBD2; J gene: TRBJ2-5; clone size: few; V gene: TRBV5-5; CDR3 DNA: TGTGCCAGCAGGCTGACTAGCGGGATAACTCAAGAGACCCAGTACTTC; CDR3 protein: CASRLTSGITQETQYF
D gene: NA; J gene: TRBJ1-2; clone size: NA; V gene: TRBV5-1; CDR3 DNA: TGCGCCAGCAGCTTGCAAGCTGACTATGGCTACACCTTC; CDR3 protein: CASSLQADYGYTF
D gene: TRBD1; J gene: TRBJ2-7; clone size: many; V gene: TRBV5-1; CDR3 DNA: TGCGCCAGCAGCTTGGCCGGGACAGGGGGCTACGAGCAGTACTTC; CDR3 protein: CASSLAGTGGYEQYF
D gene: TRBD1; J gene: TRBJ1-4; clone size: few; V gene: TRBV18; CDR3 DNA: TGTGCCAGCTCACCGACAGGGACCGATGAAAAACTGTTTTTT; CDR3 protein: CASSPTGTDEKLFF
D gene: NA; J gene: TRBJ1-5; clone size: many; V gene: TRBV7-8; CDR3 DNA: TGTGCCAGCAGCCCGCAGACAGGCTATAGCAATCAGCCCCAGCATTTT; CDR3 protein: CASSPQTGYSNQPQHF
D gene: NA; J gene: TRBJ2-7; clone size: few; V gene: TRBV14; CDR3 DNA: TGTGCCAGCAGCCAAGACCACGAGCAGTACTTC; CDR3 protein: CASSQDHEQYF
D gene: TRBD2; J gene: TRBJ2-1; clone size: many; V gene: TRBV7-9; CDR3 DNA: TGTGCCACAATACCCCCGATGGGACGGGAGGGGCCGTCGGGGGAGCAGTTCTTC; CDR3 protein: CATIPPMGREGPSGEQFF
D gene: TRBD1; J gene: TRBJ2-7; clone size: NA; V gene: TRBV11-2; CDR3 DNA: TGTGCCAGCAGCTTAGAAACAGGGGTATACTACGAGCAGTACTTC; CDR3 protein: CASSLETGVYYEQYF
D gene: TRBD1; J gene: TRBJ1-1; clone size: many; V gene: TRBV9; CDR3 DNA: TGTGCCAGCAGCGAACCGACAGGGGAAAGGTCTGAAGCTTTCTTT; CDR3 protein: CASSEPTGERSEAFF
D gene: TRBD2; J gene: TRBJ2-3; clone size: NA; V gene: TRBV6-7; CDR3 DNA: TGTGCCAGCAGTTGGGTGCGGGAGCGAGCAGATACGCAGTATTTT; CDR3 protein: CASSWVRERADTQYF
D gene: NA; J gene: TRBJ1-2; clone size: few; V gene: TRBV28; CDR3 DNA: TGTGCCAGCGGGTTGCTCTATGGCTACACCTTC; CDR3 protein: CASGLLYGYTF
D gene: NA; J gene: TRBJ1-2; clone size: few; V gene: TRBV12-3/TRBV12-4; CDR3 DNA: TGTGCCAGCAGTACAACAGTAGCCGGCTACACCTTC; CDR3 protein: CASSTTVAGYTF
D gene: NA; J gene: TRBJ1-4; clone size: NA; V gene: TRBV28; CDR3 DNA: TGTGCCAGCAGTCCCCCAGGCGAGGAAAAACTGTTTTTT; CDR3 protein: CASSPPGEEKLFF
D gene: TRBD1; J gene: TRBJ1-2; clone size: NA; V gene: TRBV6-5; CDR3 DNA: TGTGCCAGCAGTCCCACAGGGGGGGCTAACTATGGCTACACCTTC; CDR3 protein: CASSPTGGANYGYTF
D gene: NA; J gene: TRBJ2-3; clone size: NA; V gene: TRBV11-3; CDR3 DNA: TGTGCCAGCAATCAGCGGCGGGGAACAGATACGCAGTATTTT; CDR3 protein: CASNQRRGTDTQYF
D gene: NA; J gene: TRBJ2-5; clone size: many; V gene: TRBV5-1; CDR3 DNA: TGCGCCAGCAGCTTGGTTCCGGGCACGGAGACCCAGTACTTC; CDR3 protein: CASSLVPGTETQYF
D gene: NA; J gene: TRBJ2-1; clone size: few; V gene: TRBV29-1; CDR3 DNA: TGCAGCGTTGAAAAAAACAGGGCGAAGTTCTTC; CDR3 protein: CSVEKNRAKFF
D gene: NA; J gene: TRBJ2-1; clone size: NA; V gene: TRBV5-6; CDR3 DNA: TGTGCCAGCAGCCGGGACGCACGTAATGAGCAGTTCTTC; CDR3 protein: CASSRDARNEQFF
D gene: TRBD1; J gene: TRBJ1-5; clone size: many; V gene: TRBV19; CDR3 DNA: TGTGCCAGTAGTAACCCGGGACAGGGGTCGAATCAGCCCCAGCATTTT; CDR3 protein: CASSNPGQGSNQPQHF
D gene: TRBD2; J gene: TRBJ2-5; clone size: NA; V gene: TRBV5-6; CDR3 DNA: TGTGCCAGCAGCTTACCGGGACTAGCGGAAGAGACCCAGTACTTC; CDR3 protein: CASSLPGLAEETQYF
D gene: NA; J gene: TRBJ2-1; clone size: few; V gene: TRBV20-1; CDR3 DNA: TGCAGTGCTACCCCGACTAGCTCCTACAATGAGCAGTTCTTC; CDR3 protein: CSATPTSSYNEQFF
D gene: NA; J gene: TRBJ1-5; clone size: few; V gene: TRBV6-2/TRBV6-3; CDR3 DNA: TGTGCCAGCTCCAGGCTGAGCAATCAGCCCCAGCATTTT; CDR3 protein: CASSRLSNQPQHF
D gene: TRBD2; J gene: TRBJ2-1; clone size: NA; V gene: TRBV20-1; CDR3 DNA: TGCAGTGCGCCACCGGGACTAGCTCTCCATGAGCAGTTCTTC; CDR3 protein: CSAPPGLALHEQFF
D gene: TRBD1; J gene: TRBJ2-1; clone size: many; V gene: TRBV18; CDR3 DNA: TGTGCCAGCTCACCACTGGACAGGCACAATGAGCAGTTCTTC; CDR3 protein: CASSPLDRHNEQFF
D gene: NA; J gene: TRBJ2-1; clone size: few; V gene: TRBV20-1; CDR3 DNA: TGCAGTGCTCCCTCCGGTGGGTGGTACAATGAGCAGTTCTTC; CDR3 protein: CSAPSGGWYNEQFF
D gene: NA; J gene: TRBJ1-2; clone size: few; V gene: TRBV19; CDR3 DNA: TGTGCCAGTAGTATCGGGCAGTCATATGGCTACACCTTC; CDR3 protein: CASSIGQSYGYTF
D gene: TRBD2; J gene: TRBJ2-7; clone size: many; V gene: TRBV20-1; CDR3 DNA: TGCAGCTCAGATAGCGGGAGGACTCTCTCCTACGAGCAGTACTTC; CDR3 protein: CSSDSGRTLSYEQYF
D gene: NA; J gene: TRBJ2-5; clone size: NA; V gene: TRBV7-3; CDR3 DNA: TGTGCCAGCAGCTTAAGTGGGCGGCGCTTAGAGACCCTGTACTTC; CDR3 protein: CASSLSGRRLETLYF
D gene: NA; J gene: TRBJ2-5; clone size: many; V gene: TRBV5-1; CDR3 DNA: TGCGCCAGCAGCTCCGAAATAATGCCCCAAGAGACCCAGTACTTC; CDR3 protein: CASSSEIMPQETQYF
D gene: NA; J gene: TRBJ1-5; clone size: many; V gene: TRBV2; CDR3 DNA: TGTGCCAGCAGTGAAAGGACCCTTTACAATCAGCCCCAGCATTTT; CDR3 protein: CASSERTLYNQPQHF
D gene: NA; J gene: TRBJ2-5; clone size: NA; V gene: TRBV20-1; CDR3 DNA: TGCAGTGCTAGAGATCTATGGGTCAAAGAGACCCAGTACTTC; CDR3 protein: CSARDLWVKETQYF
D gene: TRBD1; J gene: TRBJ2-7; clone size: NA; V gene: TRBV29-1; CDR3 DNA: TGCAGCGTTGTCCAGGGGGCCTACGAGCAGTACTTC; CDR3 protein: CSVVQGAYEQYF
D gene: NA; J gene: TRBJ1-5; clone size: few; V gene: TRBV20-1; CDR3 DNA: TGCAGTGCTAGTGGGGGTTATAGCAATCAGCCCCAGCATTTT; CDR3 protein: CSASGGYSNQPQHF